The clone carrying this T cell receptor beta chain was observed a handful of times. What it recognizes is unknown. This sample was taken from a study of post-analysis software for immune sequencing data. Overall study findings and caveats: A significant reduction in normalized Chao1 diversity was observed in multiple sclerosis patients versus controls. Four or five TRBV segments, TRBV5-6, TRBV5-1 and TRBV20-1 among them, were found more frequent in patients than controls.

Libraries were made from TCR beta cDNA, and they carried unique molecular identifiers. A population of roughly 1 to 11 million T cells gave rise to about half a million cDNA molecules. Each CDR3 protein is one row after TCRdb ran MiXCR on the PCR reads. The sample yields around 770,000 distinct CDR3 sequences, approximately 44% seen once. The CDR3 sequence is 16 residues long. Germline V gene lookup returns CDR1 KGHDR and CDR2 SFDVKD. The V segment lost 3 bases and the J segment 6 bases; nucleotides outside the gene matches: 10. This chain uses TRBV24-1 with TRBJ2-3; 8 bases agree with TRBD2. Source material: blood. The TCR was taken from a girl aged 5-17 years with multiple sclerosis. The CDR3 region has the DNA TGTGCCACCAGTGATCGGATTAGCGGGATTGCGGATACGCAGTATTTT. It encodes CATSDRISGIADTQYF.